Each of the 19 T cell receptor beta chains below was sequenced from the same sample in a study of OX40 agonist ivuxolimab in advanced cancers. The table came from immunoSEQ multiplex PCR; TCRdb's copy has only in-frame clones and leaves some out. The repertoire holds approximately 74,000 clones, with roughly four fifths as singletons. Sequences were derived from CD4+ or CD8+ T cells sorted from blood, sampled in a trial of the OX40 agonist ivuxolimab. The receptors derive from an adult with an advanced solid tumor such as melanoma, head and neck, liver or kidney cancer.

The gene calls are TRBV5-1 and TRBJ1-2, with unresolved D. The V gene's germline CDR1 is SGHRS and CDR2 YFSETQ. CDR3 length equals 14 residues. V was cut by 0 bases and J by 3 bases, with 9 bases left in between. The CDR3 region is CASSLAEGDYGYTF. The CDR3 DNA is TGCGCCAGCAGCTTGGCTGAAGGCGACTATGGCTACACCTTC.

This sequence joins TRBV2 and TRBJ1-3, with a possible D match to TRBD1 (5 bases). Germline-derived CDR1 and CDR2 are SNHLY and FYNNEI. There are 16 residues in the CDR3. Between the trimmed V and J ends, which lost 4 bases and 0 bases, there was a span of 13 bases. Here the CDR3 reads CASSARDGSSGNTIYF. For the CDR3, the DNA is TGTGCCAGCAGTGCCCGGGACGGATCCTCTGGAAACACCATATATTTT.

In DNA, the CDR3 is TGTGCCAGCAGCCAGGACTACGCGTTTTCAGATACGCAGTATTTT. This gives the protein CASSQDYAFSDTQYF. The chain carries TRBV14 and TRBJ2-3, with a tentative D call TRBD2 (6 bases). Germline V gives CDR1 SGHDN, CDR2 FVKESK. The V and J ends lost 3 bases and 4 bases respectively, with 14 bases between them. The length of the CDR3 is 15 residues. The full variable domain, completed using reference TRBV14 and TRBJ2-3, is EAGVTQFPSHSVIEKGQTVTLRCDPISGHDNLYWYRRVMGKEIKFLLHFVKESKQDESGMPNNRFLAERTGGTYSTLKVQPAELEDSGVYFCASSQDYAFSDTQYFGPGTRLTVL.

The chain links TRBV9 to TRBJ1-4, with TRBD1 identical over 10 bases. The junction had 5 bases not matched to a gene; V was cut back by 4 bases and J by 5 bases. From germline, CDR1 is SGDLS and CDR2 YYNGEE. The CDR3 covers 15 residues. The CDR3 region is CASSRTGGNNEKLFF. In DNA form, the CDR3 reads TGTGCCAGCAGCCGGACAGGGGGAAACAATGAAAAACTGTTTTTT. The full variable domain, rest sourced from reference TRBV9 and TRBJ1-4, is DSGVTQTPKHLITATGQRVTLRCSPRSGDLSVYWYQQSLDQGLQFLIQYYNGEERAKGNILERFSAQQFPDLHSELNLSSLELGDSALYFCASSRTGGNNEKLFFGSGTQLSVL.

The J gene is TRBJ2-2, the V gene TRBV7-8; 7 bases fit TRBD1. J lost 4 bases, V lost 3 bases, and 5 bases had no gene match. Per the germline V gene, CDR1 is SGHVS and CDR2 is FQNEAQ. This CDR3 is 15 amino acids long. The chain's CDR3 is CASSFTGVGTGELFF. The DNA of the CDR3 is TGTGCCAGCAGCTTCACAGGGGTGGGCACCGGGGAGCTGTTTTTT.

The chain joins TRBV29-1 to TRBJ1-3; 9 positions agree with TRBD1. The CDR3 is made up of 17 amino acids. V lost 0 bases and J lost 5; bases outside the gene matches: 11. The V gene's germline CDR1 is SQVTM and CDR2 ANQGSEA. The chain's CDR3 is CSVEDRRGQGPRNTIYF. In nucleotides, the CDR3 is TGCAGCGTTGAAGACCGGAGGGGACAGGGTCCCCGAAACACCATATATTTT.

The chain couples TRBV27 to TRBJ2-4; 7 bases map to TRBD1. CDR1 and CDR2 (germline): MNHEY, SMNVEV (reference sequence). V lost 5 bases and J lost 8; bases outside the gene matches: 9. This CDR3 spans 14 amino acids. In nucleotides, the CDR3 is TGTGCCAGCAGTCAACAGGGGTCCGGAGACATTCAGTACTTC. Residues: CASSQQGSGDIQYF.

The chain carries TRBV23-1 and TRBJ2-7; no firm D call. TRBV23-1 is flagged as an ORF with uncertain function. Trimming removed 7 bases at V and 7 bases at J, with 20 bases between. This CDR3 is 14 amino acids long. DNA for the CDR3: TGCGCCAGCACCCCCCGGTACAGTGCGGATGAGCAGTACTTC. Translating gives CASTPRYSADEQYF.

The chain is built from TRBV19 and TRBJ1-5; unclear D gene. The CDR3 is 14 residues long. V was pared by 9 bases and J by 6 bases, with 18 bases between. The V gene's germline CDR1 is LNHDA and CDR2 SQIVND (reference sequence). The CDR3 coding sequence is TGTGCCAGCCGCCTGGCAGGCTTTGGTCAGCCCCAGCATTTT. Encoded protein: CASRLAGFGQPQHF.

CDR3 amino acids: CASSHGDRGGTEAFF. Written as DNA, the CDR3 is TGTGCCAGCAGCCATGGTGACAGGGGAGGTACTGAAGCTTTCTTT. The rearrangement joins TRBV4-2 to TRBJ1-1; TRBD1 aligns across 8 bases. J was trimmed by 5 bases and V by 3 bases; bases with no gene match: 8. Germline V CDR1 and CDR2: LGHNA, YNFKEQ. There are 15 residues in the CDR3.

The genes are TRBV18 and TRBJ1-1; D is uncertain. This CDR3 has 13 amino acids. Germline V gene lookup returns CDR1 KGHSH and CDR2 LQKENI. The V end was cut by 4 bases, the J end by 8 bases, with 14 bases between. This chain's CDR3 is CASSRERVVEAFF. CDR3 in DNA: TGTGCCAGCTCACGTGAAAGGGTAGTCGAAGCTTTCTTT.

This chain uses TRBV11-2 with TRBJ2-5, with D possibly being TRBD2 (6 bases). The V gene's germline CDR1 is SGHAT and CDR2 FQNNGV. V was shortened by 5 bases and J by 2 bases, with 9 bases between the two germline ends. The CDR3 runs 13 residues. CDR3 bases: TGTGCCAGCAGCGGGACTCAGCAAGAGACCCAGTACTTC. It yields the protein CASSGTQQETQYF.

This clone has just a few counts. The conserved phenylalanine or tryptophan normally closing the CDR3 is absent here, so this likely arose from a read error. The limits of the CDR3 on the DNA are not certain, so only TCRdb's listed CDR3 is given. The chain couples TRBV5-8 to TRBJ2-7. The CDR3 is made up of 9 amino acids, end residues included. Germline CDR1 is SGHTS and CDR2 is YDEGEE. The CDR3 here is CASNPWTRS.

V gene TRBV21-1 combines with J gene TRBJ1-1; the table gives TRBD1 as D, unverified against the DNA. TRBV21-1 represents a pseudogene. The CDR3 runs 18 residues. The CDR3 region is CASSKKGRQTPMNTEAFF. As DNA, the CDR3 is TGTGCCAGCAGCAAAAAGGGAAGACAGACACCAATGAACACTGAAGCTTTCTTT.

The rearrangement links TRBV5-5 to TRBJ2-7, with D unclear. Germline assignment: CDR1 SGHKS and CDR2 YYEKEE (reference sequence). Between the trimmed V and J ends, which lost 4 bases and 3 bases, there was a span of 11 bases. The CDR3 loop spans 13 amino acids. The CDR3, as DNA: TGTGCCAGCAGCCGCACACAGAGCTACGAGCAGTACTTC. It encodes CASSRTQSYEQYF.

The V gene is TRBV11-2, the J gene TRBJ2-5, with TRBD1 identical over 10 bases. This CDR3 has 19 amino acids. Per the germline V gene, CDR1 is SGHAT and CDR2 is FQNNGV. The trim removed 5 bases at V and 1 base at J, leaving 16 bases unmatched. As DNA, the CDR3 is TGTGCCAGCAGCGGCGGGACAGGGGATCCGGTGGTGGGCCAAGAGACCCAGTACTTC. Translating gives CASSGGTGDPVVGQETQYF.

The chain recombines TRBV5-1 with TRBJ1-1, with no clear D. This CDR3 comprises 11 residues. V gave up 5 bases and J gave up 1 base, with 3 bases separating them. Looked up from germline, CDR1 is SGHRS and CDR2 is YFSETQ. This CDR3 reads CASRENTEAFF. CDR3 coding DNA: TGCGCCAGCAGAGAGAACACTGAAGCTTTCTTT.

The gene calls are TRBV6-5 and TRBJ2-7; TRBD2 matches at 11 bases. The germline gives CDR1 MNHEY, CDR2 SVGAGI. This CDR3 has 16 residues. The ends lost 2 bases at V and 4 bases at J; junction bases unmatched: 7. The CDR3 protein is CASSYRATSGVYEQYF. Written as DNA, the CDR3 is TGTGCCAGCAGTTACAGAGCGACTAGCGGGGTGTACGAGCAGTACTTC.

The V call is TRBV28, the J call TRBJ2-3; D tentatively fits TRBD1 or TRBD2 (7 bases each). The CDR3 runs to 15 residues. Germline CDR1 reads MDHEN; CDR2 reads SYDVKM. V dropped 8 bases and J dropped 2 bases, with 17 bases sitting between them. CDR3 DNA: TGTGCCAGCGTCCAGGGGGGGGTGGACACAGATACGCAGTATTTT. Its protein is CASVQGGVDTDTQYF.